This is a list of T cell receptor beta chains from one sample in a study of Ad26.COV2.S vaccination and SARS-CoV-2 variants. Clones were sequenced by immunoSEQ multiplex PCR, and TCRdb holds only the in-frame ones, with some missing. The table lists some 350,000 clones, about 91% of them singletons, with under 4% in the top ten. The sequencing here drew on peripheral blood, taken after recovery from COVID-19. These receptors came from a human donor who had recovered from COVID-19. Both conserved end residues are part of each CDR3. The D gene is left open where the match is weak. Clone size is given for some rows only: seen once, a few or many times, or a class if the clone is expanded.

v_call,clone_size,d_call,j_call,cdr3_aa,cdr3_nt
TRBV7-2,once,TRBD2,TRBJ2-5,CASRGRGGYQETQYF,TGTGCCAGCAGAGGACGGGGGGGCTACCAAGAGACCCAGTACTTC
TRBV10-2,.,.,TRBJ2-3,CASSERGTRTDTQYF,TGCGCCAGCAGTGAACGCGGAACCCGCACAGATACGCAGTATTTT
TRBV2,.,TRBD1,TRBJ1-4,CASSEDRGRVEKLFF,TGTGCCAGCAGTGAGGACAGGGGGCGCGTTGAAAAACTGTTTTTT
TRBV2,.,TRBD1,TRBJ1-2,CASSDMGRGKDGYTF,TGTGCCAGCAGTGACATGGGCAGGGGGAAAGATGGCTACACCTTC
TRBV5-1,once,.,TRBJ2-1,CASSLSTGSSYNEQFF,TGCGCCAGCAGCTTGTCCACGGGTAGCTCCTACAATGAGCAGTTCTTC
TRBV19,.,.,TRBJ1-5,CASRMPDQNHQPQHF,TGTGCCAGTAGGATGCCTGACCAAAACCATCAGCCCCAGCATTTT
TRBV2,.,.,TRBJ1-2,CASTLGARSGYTF,TGTGCCAGCACCCTCGGGGCCCGGTCAGGCTACACCTTC
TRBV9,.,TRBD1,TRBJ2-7,CASSVDGTGGAYEQYF,TGTGCCAGCAGCGTAGATGGGACAGGGGGGGCTTACGAGCAGTACTTC
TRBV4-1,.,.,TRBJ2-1,CASSQRDRKGNEQFF,TGCGCCAGCAGCCAAAGAGACCGAAAAGGGAATGAGCAGTTCTTC
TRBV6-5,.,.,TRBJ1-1,CASSYSIIVTEAFF,TGTGCCAGCAGTTACTCGATTATAGTGACTGAAGCTTTCTTT
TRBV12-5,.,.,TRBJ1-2,CASGPAKGYTF,TGTGCTAGTGGGCCGGCTAAGGGCTACACCTTC
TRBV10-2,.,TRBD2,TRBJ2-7,CASSGLAGGYEQYF,TGCGCCAGCAGTGGCCTAGCGGGGGGCTACGAGCAGTACTTC
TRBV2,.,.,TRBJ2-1,CASTERGYSSYNEQFF,TGTGCCAGCACAGAACGGGGGTATAGCTCCTACAATGAGCAGTTCTTC
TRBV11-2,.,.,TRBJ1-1,CASSLQVLGTEAFF,TGTGCCAGCAGCTTACAGGTGTTAGGCACTGAAGCTTTCTTT
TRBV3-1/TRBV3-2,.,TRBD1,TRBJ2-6,CASSQDHGRGLSGANVLTF,TGTGCCAGCAGCCAAGATCATGGCAGGGGGCTTTCTGGGGCCAACGTCCTGACTTTC
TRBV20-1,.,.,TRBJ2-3,CSASQYVAVRTDTQYF,TGCAGTGCTAGTCAGTATGTAGCGGTCCGCACAGATACGCAGTATTTT
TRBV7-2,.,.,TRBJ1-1,CASSLMAPGRDTEAFF,TGTGCCAGCAGCTTAATGGCCCCGGGCAGGGACACTGAAGCTTTCTTT
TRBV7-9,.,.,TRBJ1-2,CASSLDVLEGYTF,TGTGCCAGCAGCTTAGATGTCCTAGAAGGCTACACCTTC
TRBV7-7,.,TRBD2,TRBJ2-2,CASSPTSGGDRNTGELFF,TGTGCTAGCAGCCCGACTAGCGGGGGGGACAGGAACACCGGGGAGCTGTTTTTT
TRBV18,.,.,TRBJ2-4,CASSPGKKGYPRNIQYF,TGTGCCAGCTCACCCGGTAAAAAGGGGTATCCAAGAAACATTCAGTACTTC
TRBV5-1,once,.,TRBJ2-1,CASSLLLSSYNEQFF,TGCGCCAGCAGCTTGTTACTTTCCTCCTACAATGAGCAGTTCTTC
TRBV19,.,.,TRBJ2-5,CASSMTGQETQYF,TGTGCCAGTAGTATGACAGGCCAAGAGACCCAGTACTTC
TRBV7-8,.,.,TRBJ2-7,CASSLGRPSSYEQYF,TGTGCCAGCAGCTTGGGACGGCCGAGCTCCTACGAGCAGTACTTC
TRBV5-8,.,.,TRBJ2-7,CASSTGIYEQYF,TGTGCCAGCAGCACGGGGATTTACGAGCAGTACTTC
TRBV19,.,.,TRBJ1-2,CASSRANQGYTF,TGTGCCAGTAGCCGGGCCAATCAGGGCTACACCTTC
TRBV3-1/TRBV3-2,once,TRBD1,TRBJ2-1,CASSVHRGYSYNEQFF,TGTGCCAGCAGCGTTCACAGGGGATACTCCTACAATGAGCAGTTCTTC
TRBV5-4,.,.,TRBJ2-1,CASSLDGSRNEQFF,TGTGCCAGCAGCTTGGACGGTTCCCGCAATGAGCAGTTCTTC
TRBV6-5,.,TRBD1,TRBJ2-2,CASSNRDRLSGELFF,TGTGCCAGCAGTAACCGGGACAGACTATCCGGGGAGCTGTTTTTT
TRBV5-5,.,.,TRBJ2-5,CASSLGAGQETQYF,TGTGCCAGCAGCTTGGGGGCGGGACAAGAGACCCAGTACTTC
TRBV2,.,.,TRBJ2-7,CASRELGTRYEQYF,TGTGCCAGCAGGGAGTTAGGGACTCGCTACGAGCAGTACTTC
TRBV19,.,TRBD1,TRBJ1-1,CASFPVPGQGLNTEAFF,TGTGCCAGTTTTCCAGTCCCGGGACAGGGTTTGAACACTGAAGCTTTCTTT
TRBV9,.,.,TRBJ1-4,CASSVVGGLGEKLFF,TGTGCCAGCAGCGTAGTTGGAGGGCTCGGGGAAAAACTGTTTTTT
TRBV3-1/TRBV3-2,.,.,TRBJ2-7,CASSQDLGGKYF,TGTGCCAGCAGCCAAGATTTAGGGGGGAAGTACTTC
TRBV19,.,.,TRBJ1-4,CASSHPGLEKLFF,TGTGCCAGTAGTCATCCGGGTCTCGAAAAACTGTTTTTT
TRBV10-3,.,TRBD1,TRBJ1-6,CATGQGAVSPLHF,TGTGCCACCGGTCAGGGGGCCGTTTCACCCCTCCACTTT
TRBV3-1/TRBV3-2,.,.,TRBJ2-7,CASSPGDYEQYF,TGTGCCAGCAGCCCAGGGGACTACGAGCAGTACTTC
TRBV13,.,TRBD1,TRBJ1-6,CASSSMRDRPNSPLHF,TGTGCCAGCAGTTCAATGCGGGACAGACCTAATTCACCCCTCCACTTT
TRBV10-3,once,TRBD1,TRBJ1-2,CAISEPGQTYGYTF,TGTGCCATCAGTGAGCCGGGACAGACCTATGGCTACACCTTC
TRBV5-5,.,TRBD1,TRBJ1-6,CASRSDRVVSPLHF,TGTGCCAGCAGATCGGACAGGGTTGTTTCACCCCTCCACTTT
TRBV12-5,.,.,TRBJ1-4,CASGLAGDNEKLFF,TGTGCTAGTGGTTTGGCAGGGGATAATGAAAAACTGTTTTTT
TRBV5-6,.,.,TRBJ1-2,CASSTVAVRRYTF,TGTGCCAGCAGCACAGTGGCGGTCCGGCGCTACACCTTC
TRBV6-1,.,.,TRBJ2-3,CASSEAESSIRGGDTQYF,TGTGCCAGCAGTGAAGCGGAAAGTTCGATCAGAGGGGGAGATACGCAGTATTTT
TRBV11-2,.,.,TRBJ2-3,CASRQLRGPPGDTQYF,TGTGCCAGCAGACAATTACGGGGGCCGCCAGGAGATACGCAGTATTTT
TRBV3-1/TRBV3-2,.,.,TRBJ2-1,CASSQDGTVEQFF,TGTGCCAGCAGCCAAGATGGCACGGTGGAGCAGTTCTTC
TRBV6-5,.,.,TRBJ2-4,CASSYRVAPEGNIQYF,TGTGCCAGCAGTTATCGGGTGGCCCCGGAAGGAAACATTCAGTACTTC
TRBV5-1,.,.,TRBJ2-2,CASSWGGGRGTGELFF,TGCGCCAGCAGCTGGGGCGGGGGCCGGGGTACCGGGGAGCTGTTTTTT
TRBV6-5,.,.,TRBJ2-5,CASSKRGHRETQYF,TGTGCCAGCAGTAAGAGGGGCCACCGGGAGACCCAGTACTTC
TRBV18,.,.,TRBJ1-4,CASSPRAATNEKLFF,TGTGCCAGCTCACCACGGGCGGCAACTAATGAAAAACTGTTTTTT
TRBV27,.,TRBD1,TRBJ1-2,CASSLIRGVADGYTF,TGTGCCAGCAGTTTAATCAGGGGGGTCGCGGATGGCTACACCTTC
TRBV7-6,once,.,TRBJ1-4,CASSPWPRGGEKLFF,TGTGCCAGCAGTCCCTGGCCCAGGGGAGGTGAAAAACTGTTTTTT
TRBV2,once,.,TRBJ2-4,CASSEGGGIAKNIQYF,TGTGCCAGCAGTGAAGGGGGCGGGATAGCCAAAAACATTCAGTACTTC
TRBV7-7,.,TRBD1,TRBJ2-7,CASSLRETGPVLYEQYF,TGTGCTAGCAGCTTAAGGGAGACAGGGCCTGTTTTGTACGAGCAGTACTTC
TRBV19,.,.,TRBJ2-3,CASSITPTGRTDTQYF,TGTGCCAGTAGTATAACGCCCACAGGGCGAACAGATACGCAGTATTTT
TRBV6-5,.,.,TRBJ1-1,CASSKQNTEAFF,TGTGCCAGCAGTAAGCAGAACACTGAAGCTTTCTTT